This paragraph covers one T cell receptor beta chain sequence. What antigen it recognizes has not been identified. Qualities for individual bases were not recorded, and no much larger clone is one base off. The data were obtained in a study of control samples from healthy donors and cancer patients (dated by TCRdb to 2020 to 2022). Libraries were made using the immunoSEQ multiplex PCR assay. In its TCRdb copy, this immuneACCESS table keeps in-frame sequences only and misses some clones. Where compared with another copy, unresolved V genes explain less than half of these, and the others have no known cause. Within this sample are fewer than 70,000 clones, with approximately 94% of them counted one time only. Clones ranked in the top ten supply 4% of the sample. The sample consisted of blood. This sequence was found in a young man in good health.

For the CDR3, the sequence is CASRRGEDEQYF. DNA sequence: TGTGCCAGCAGGAGGGGGGAGGACGAGCAGTACTTC. The receptor chain draws on TRBV27 and TRBJ2-7; the D gene is tentatively TRBD1 or TRBD2, each matching 6 bases. V and J lose 6 bases and 5 bases, and a span of 11 bases separates them. From a lookup of the germline V gene (reference sequence), CDR1 and CDR2 are MNHEY and SMNVEV. Reading from cysteine to phenylalanine, the CDR3 counts 12 amino acids. Only the CDR3 portion is preserved as DNA: 36 bases, with reading frame beginning at the first base.